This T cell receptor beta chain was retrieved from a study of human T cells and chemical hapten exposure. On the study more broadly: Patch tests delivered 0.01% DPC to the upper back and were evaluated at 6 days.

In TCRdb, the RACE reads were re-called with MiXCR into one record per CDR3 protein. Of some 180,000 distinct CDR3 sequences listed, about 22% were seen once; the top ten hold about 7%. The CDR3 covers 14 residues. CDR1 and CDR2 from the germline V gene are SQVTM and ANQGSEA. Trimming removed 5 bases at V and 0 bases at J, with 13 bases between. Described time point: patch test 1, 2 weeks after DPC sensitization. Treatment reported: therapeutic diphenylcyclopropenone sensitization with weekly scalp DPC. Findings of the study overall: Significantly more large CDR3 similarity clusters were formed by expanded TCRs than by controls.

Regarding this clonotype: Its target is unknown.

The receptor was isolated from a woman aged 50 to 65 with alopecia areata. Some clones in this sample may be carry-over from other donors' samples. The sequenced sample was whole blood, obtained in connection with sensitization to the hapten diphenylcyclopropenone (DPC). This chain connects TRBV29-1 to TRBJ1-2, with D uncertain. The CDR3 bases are TGCAGCGTTTACACCGGGCCCCCTAACTATGGCTACACCTTC. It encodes CSVYTGPPNYGYTF.